The entry below describes one T cell receptor (beta chain). No antigen is known for it. Authors' analysis steps: Filtering differed since immunoSEQ provided only junctions, with no quality scores. The repertoire was sequenced with immunoSEQ multiplex PCR; TCRdb's copy has only in-frame clones and lacks some. Clone size and the V and J calls come from that table; the DNA yielded D and trimming. The sample records roughly 550,000 clones, about 95% being singletons. These data are taken from a study of shared clonotypes between healthy human individuals. General study points: Relative to their counterparts shared across all four donors, non-shared clonotypes exhibited diminished generation probabilities. Few donors restricted represented genetic and exposure-history diversity.

Selected positively for CCR7 and CD45RO-negative, naive CD8 cells excluded terminally differentiated effector memory CD45RA+ cells. Germline V gene lookup returns CDR1 LNHNV and CDR2 YYDKDF (reference sequence). The CDR3 runs 15 residues. The ends were cut back, 0 bases at V and 2 bases at J, with 9 bases in the middle. The V and J genes are TRBV15 and TRBJ2-3; D is unresolved. Sequencing used naive CD8+ T cells sorted from blood. The TCR sequence derives from a woman in her 30s in good health. The CDR3 bases are TGTGCCACCAGCAGAGATTACCCGGCCACAGATACGCAGTATTTT. It yields the protein CATSRDYPATDTQYF.